Below are 12 T cell receptor beta chains sequenced from a single sample in a study of STAT5B mutations in CD4+ large granular lymphocyte leukemia. Here immunoSEQ multiplex PCR was the method, and the copy in TCRdb shows in-frame clones only, minus some. This table holds tens of thousands of clones, roughly 78% found once. Sequencing was performed on CD4+ T cells from blood buffy coats. All receptors come from a human donor in good health.

V gene TRBV19 combines with J gene TRBJ2-3; D possibly corresponds to TRBD1 (6 bases). CDR1 and CDR2 from the germline V gene are LNHDA and SQIVND (reference sequence). V was cut by 10 bases and J by 3 bases, with 14 bases left in between. There are 13 residues in the CDR3. Here the CDR3 reads CATGPGVTDTQYF. The CDR3 DNA reads as TGTGCCACAGGACCAGGGGTGACAGATACGCAGTATTTT.

V gene TRBV6-5 combines with J gene TRBJ1-2; perhaps TRBD1 as D (5 bases). CDR1 and CDR2 (germline): MNHEY, SVGAGI. This CDR3 comprises 11 residues. The germline V and J ends were trimmed by 11 bases and 7 bases, with 14 bases remaining between them. The CDR3 protein is CAGARGGGYTF. CDR3 nucleotides: TGTGCCGGGGCACGGGGAGGTGGCTACACCTTC.

This clone has only a few counts. This chain joins TRBV5-8 and TRBJ1-1, with a tentative D call TRBD1 (6 bases). V shed 6 bases and J shed 7 bases, with 13 bases lying between them. This CDR3 has 12 amino acids. Germline assignment: CDR1 SGHTS and CDR2 YDEGEE. CDR3 in amino acids: CASIWTVGEAFF. CDR3 DNA: TGTGCCAGCATCTGGACAGTTGGTGAAGCTTTCTTT.

This chain connects TRBV10-3 to TRBJ1-6; D may be TRBD1 (5 bases). V lost 2 bases to trimming and J lost 11 bases, with 13 bases between them. The V gene's germline CDR1 is ENHRY and CDR2 SYGVKD. CDR3 size: 14 residues. CDR3 DNA: TGTGCCATCAGTGAGAGGGACGGGGCAACACCCCTCCACTTT. Translating gives CAISERDGATPLHF.

V gene TRBV19 combines with J gene TRBJ2-5; 8 positions agree with TRBD2. Germline lookup yields CDR1 LNHDA and CDR2 SQIVND (reference sequence). The CDR3 sequence is 14 residues long. The V and J ends lost 3 bases and 3 bases, in that order; junction bases with no gene match: 3. CDR3 coding DNA: TGTGCCAGTAGTATGGTCGGGGGGGAAGAGACCCAGTACTTC. It specifies CASSMVGGEETQYF.

The chain uses TRBV4-1 and TRBJ1-5; the D gene is possibly TRBD1 (6 bases). Germline loops: CDR1 MGHRA, CDR2 YSYEKL. Trimming left V 3 bases short and J 9 bases short, with 15 bases between. This CDR3 comprises 14 residues. The CDR3 DNA is TGCGCCAGCAGCCAGGGACACACGGGGCGGCCCCAGCATTTT. It codes for CASSQGHTGRPQHF.

This chain joins TRBV15 and TRBJ1-2; D not resolved. CDR3 length: 14 residues. V was cut by 3 bases and J by 0 bases, with 8 bases left in between. CDR1 is LNHNV, CDR2 YYDKDF, per germline (reference sequence). The CDR3 here is CATSSQETNYGYTF. Here the CDR3 DNA reads TGTGCCACCAGCAGCCAGGAAACTAACTATGGCTACACCTTC.

The genes are TRBV29-1 and TRBJ1-2; D may be TRBD1 (5 bases). V was pared by 4 bases and J by 4 bases, with 19 bases between. The CDR3 has 15 residues. Germline V gene lookup returns CDR1 SQVTM and CDR2 ANQGSEA. Here the CDR3 DNA reads TGCAGCGTTGCGGGGTCATTCCAGGGACTCTATGGCTACACCTTC. Protein product: CSVAGSFQGLYGYTF.

The chain joins TRBV28 to TRBJ1-2, with 9 bases fitting TRBD1. V shed 5 bases and J 8 bases; nucleotides not matched to a gene: 6. The CDR3 spans 13 residues. Germline CDR1 is MDHEN and CDR2 is SYDVKM. The CDR3 reads CASSLGTGTGYTF. The DNA for the CDR3 is TGTGCCAGCAGTCTCGGGACAGGGACGGGCTACACCTTC.

The chain employs TRBV2 and TRBJ2-1; 7 nucleotides agree with TRBD2. The V segment lost 8 bases and the J segment 4 bases; nucleotides outside the gene matches: 2. Germline V gene lookup returns CDR1 SNHLY and CDR2 FYNNEI. This CDR3 is built from 12 residues. The CDR3 sequence: CASRDYYNEQFF. CDR3 bases: TGTGCCAGCCGGGACTATTACAATGAGCAGTTCTTC.

This chain joins TRBV6-1 and TRBJ1-4, with D perhaps matching TRBD1 (6 bases). CDR3 size: 15 residues. Germline V gene sequence: CDR1 MNHNS, CDR2 SASEGT. V lost 6 bases, J lost 5 bases, and 16 bases lay in between. CDR3 region: CASRGQRGINEKLFF. The DNA of the CDR3 is TGTGCCAGCAGGGGACAAAGGGGAATAAATGAAAAACTGTTTTTT.

This chain joins TRBV9 and TRBJ2-7; D remains ambiguous. Trimming took 0 bases from V and 0 from J, leaving 10 bases between them. The length of the CDR3 is 15 residues. CDR1 is SGDLS and CDR2 is YYNGEE in the germline V gene. CDR3 in DNA: TGTGCCAGCAGCGTAGAAGGGTTGAGCTCCTACGAGCAGTACTTC. Its protein is CASSVEGLSSYEQYF. The full variable domain, with the rest looked up from reference TRBV9 and TRBJ2-7, is DSGVTQTPKHLITATGQRVTLRCSPRSGDLSVYWYQQSLDQGLQFLIQYYNGEERAKGNILERFSAQQFPDLHSELNLSSLELGDSALYFCASSVEGLSSYEQYFGPGTRLTVT.